This T cell receptor beta chain was sequenced for a study of shared clonotypes between healthy human individuals. Findings of the study overall: Researchers found naive subsets generally carried larger estimated richness than memory subsets.

CDR1 MNHNS and CDR2 SASEGT come from the germline V gene. Trimming stripped 6 bases from V and 6 bases from J, with 11 bases between. The CDR3 extends over 13 amino acids. As concerns this clone: Its target is not known.

Profiled with immunoSEQ multiplex PCR; TCRdb holds only in-frame clones, not every one. This repertoire shows around 940,000 clones, about three quarters found once; its top ten account for approximately 1.5%. The rearrangement uses TRBV6-1 and TRBJ2-2; D unresolved. Source material: memory CD4+ T cells sorted from blood. Subset in this sample: CD45RA-negative fraction. The clonotype was recovered from a young man in good health. CDR3 nucleotide sequence: TGTGCCAGCAGACTTCCTACCGCCGGGGAGCTGTTTTTT. It is translated as CASRLPTAGELFF.